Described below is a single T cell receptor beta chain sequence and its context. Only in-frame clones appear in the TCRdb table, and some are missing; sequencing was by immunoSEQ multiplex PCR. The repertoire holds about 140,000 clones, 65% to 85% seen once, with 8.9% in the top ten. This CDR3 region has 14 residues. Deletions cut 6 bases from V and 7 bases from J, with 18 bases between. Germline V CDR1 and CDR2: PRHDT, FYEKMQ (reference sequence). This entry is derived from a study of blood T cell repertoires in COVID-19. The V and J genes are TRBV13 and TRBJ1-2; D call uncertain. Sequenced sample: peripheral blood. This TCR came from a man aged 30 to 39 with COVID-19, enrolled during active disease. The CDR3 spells CASSGLREQSGYTF. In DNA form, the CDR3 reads TGTGCCAGCAGTGGCCTCCGGGAACAAAGTGGCTACACCTTC.